This T cell receptor (beta chain) was found in a study of T cell repertoires in cytomegalovirus infection. Whole-study context: Selected CMV epitopes included recently identified HLA-C-restricted ones as well as well-studied HLA-B-restricted ones. It can be stated that public TCR beta signatures indicated CMV infection as well as a matching HLA type. Whole-study findings and limits: Totalled public TCR beta family frequency picked out people who carried CMV plus the relevant HLA. HLA-C-restricted CMV clonotypes gave the most frequent clonotype in two of eight donors.

TCRdb independently ran MiXCR on the reads; one entry per CDR3 protein. This sample has about 150,000 distinct CDR3 sequences, with more than 25% found just once. This clonotype was counted between two and nine times. The antigen is unknown. Trimming took 5 bases from V and 10 from J, leaving 23 bases between them. The CDR3 sequence is 15 residues long. Germline assignment: CDR1 SEHNR and CDR2 FQNEAQ (reference sequence). Specimen: CD8+ T cells from cultured PBMCs, collected from culture after CMV antigen stimulation. The clonotype was recovered from a human donor in good health (CMV status not recorded). Some clones in this sample may be carry-over from other donors' samples. The rearrangement links TRBV7-9 to TRBJ1-1, with unresolved D. The CDR3 reads CASSPEEWTVYGAFF. The DNA of the CDR3 is TGTGCCAGCAGCCCAGAGGAGTGGACGGTCTATGGAGCTTTCTTT.